These 25 T cell receptor beta chains came from one sample sequenced in a study of blood T cells in healthy people across ages. A sample-barcoded 5' primer and a J-beta primer mix were used in a second PCR of about 6 to 11 cycles. TCRdb passed the 5' RACE reads through MiXCR, listing each CDR3 protein once. The table lists hundreds of thousands of distinct CDR3 sequences, around 27% of them singletons. These same data were also listed under a study on T cells of mothers and their children.

Material for sequencing was blood. These receptors were obtained from a boy between 2 and 10 years old in good health.

Remarks on this clonotype: Because the CDR3 is missing its conserved closing phenylalanine or tryptophan, this is likely a read error. The genes are TRBV5-1 and TRBJ2-2, with D perhaps TRBD2 (7 bases). V lost 1 base, J lost 6 bases, and 19 bases lay in between. The germline gives CDR1 SGHRS, CDR2 YFSETQ. The CDR3 consists of 17 residues. The CDR3 region is CASSLLTSSQGSGELFS. In DNA form, the CDR3 reads TGCGCCAGCAGCTTGTTGACTAGCAGCCAGGGGTCCGGGGAGCTGTTTTCT.

V usage is TRBV9 and J usage is TRBJ2-7; TRBD1 might be the D (5 bases). The V gene's germline CDR1 is SGDLS and CDR2 YYNGEE. The CDR3 covers 12 residues. The ends were cut back, 7 bases at V and 6 bases at J, with 14 bases in the middle. CDR3 DNA: TGTGCCAGCGGCCAGGGTTTAGGCGAGCAGTACTTC. Translating gives CASGQGLGEQYF. The full variable domain, its missing parts supplied by reference TRBV9 and TRBJ2-7, is DSGVTQTPKHLITATGQRVTLRCSPRSGDLSVYWYQQSLDQGLQFLIQYYNGEERAKGNILERFSAQQFPDLHSELNLSSLELGDSALYFCASGQGLGEQYFGPGTRLTVT.

This rearrangement joins TRBV29-1 to TRBJ1-2; D is unresolved. Germline lookup yields CDR1 SQVTM and CDR2 ANQGSEA. This CDR3 contains 13 residues. V lost 4 bases to trimming and J lost 0 bases, with 9 bases between them. The CDR3 is CSVGDTANYGYTF. CDR3 DNA: TGCAGCGTTGGAGACACAGCTAACTATGGCTACACCTTC. Full variable domain (rest looked up from reference TRBV29-1 and TRBJ1-2): SAVISQKPSRDICQRGTSLTIQCQVDSQVTMMFWYRQQPGQSLTLIATANQGSEATYESGFVIDKFPISRPNLTFSTLTVSNMSPEDSSIYLCSVGDTANYGYTFGSGTRLTVV.

In this sample, this clonotype turned up many times. V usage is TRBV29-1 and J usage is TRBJ2-2, with D uncertain. Per germline, CDR1 SQVTM and CDR2 ANQGSEA. The CDR3 length is 14 residues. V was shortened by 7 bases and J by 0 bases, with 12 bases between the two germline ends. The CDR3 DNA reads TGCAGCGGCCAGGCAGATCCGAACACCGGGGAGCTGTTTTTT. The encoded protein is CSGQADPNTGELFF.

This clonotype has only a few counts. The chain uses TRBV5-1 and TRBJ2-5, with 9 bases identical to TRBD1. The DNA end is more similar to TRBJ2-7, so the J call may be wrong. CDR1 is SGHRS, CDR2 YFSETQ, per germline. The CDR3 runs to 15 residues. The CDR3 DNA is TGCGCCAGCAGCGTGACCGGGACAGGGTTCTACGAGCAGTACTTC. This translates into CASSVTGTGFYEQYF.

This clonotype was recorded many times. One end of the junction does not line up with germline, which may come from a read error. This rearrangement joins TRBV5-1 to TRBJ2-3; 8 bases agree with TRBD2. This CDR3 is 13 amino acids long. CDR1 and CDR2 (germline): SGHRS, YFSETQ. The CDR3 loop reads CASSSGGTDTQYF. CDR3 in DNA: TGTGCCAGCAGTAGCGGGGGCACAGATACGCAGTATTTT.

Only a few counts were recorded for this clonotype. The chain couples TRBV10-3 to TRBJ2-1; TRBD1 aligns across 9 bases. With the DNA end fitting TRBJ2-5 better, the J assignment may be wrong. Germline V CDR1 and CDR2: ENHRY, SYGVKD. This CDR3 is 18 amino acids long. The CDR3 reads CAISGEVRTGASRETQYF. In nucleotides, the CDR3 is TGTGCCATCAGTGGGGAAGTGAGGACAGGGGCGAGTCGAGAGACCCAGTACTTC.

This clonotype was counted only a few times. This chain uses TRBV7-9 with TRBJ1-2, with 8 bases identical to TRBD1. Germline CDR1 reads SEHNR; CDR2 reads FQNEAQ (reference sequence). Trimming cost V 4 bases and J 1 base; bases outside gene matches: 5. CDR3 length: 15 residues. The CDR3 loop is CASSWDRQYNYGYTF. The CDR3, as DNA: TGTGCCAGCAGCTGGGACAGGCAGTATAACTATGGCTACACCTTC.

The CDR3 region is CSARDGNSYNEQFF. The CDR3 DNA is TGCAGTGCTAGGGACGGGAACTCCTACAATGAGCAGTTCTTC. This chain uses TRBV20-1 with TRBJ2-1; weak D call: TRBD2 (5 bases). Deletions cut 3 bases from V and 0 bases from J, with 9 bases between. In germline, CDR1 is DFQATT, CDR2 SNEGSKA (reference sequence). The CDR3 loop spans 14 amino acids.

J is TRBJ1-3 and V is TRBV12-3 or TRBV12-4; D might be TRBD1 (5 bases). V dropped 6 bases and J dropped 4 bases, with 16 bases sitting between them. The CDR3 is made up of 15 amino acids. CDR3 nucleotide sequence: TGTGCCAGCAGCCGTGACAGAGATAAGGGAAACACCATATATTTT. The encoded protein is CASSRDRDKGNTIYF.

The rearrangement uses TRBV7-9 and TRBJ1-1, with D uncertain. V lost 2 bases to trimming and J lost 11 bases, with 12 bases between them. The CDR3 spans 12 residues. Germline CDR1 SEHNR, CDR2 FQNEAQ (reference sequence). CDR3 protein: CASSLFPPMAFF. The CDR3 DNA reads as TGTGCCAGCAGCTTATTCCCACCGATGGCTTTCTTT.

This clonotype was counted only a few times. This sequence joins TRBV7-9 and TRBJ2-2; TRBD1 agrees at 7 bases. Germline-derived CDR1 and CDR2 are SEHNR and FQNEAQ (reference sequence). This CDR3 is built from 17 residues. V lost 5 bases and J lost 0; bases outside the gene matches: 9. The CDR3 bases are TGTGCCAGCAGCCCAAGGCGTCAGGGGGCGAACACCGGGGAGCTGTTTTTT. It yields the protein CASSPRRQGANTGELFF.

A single count supports this clonotype. The chain employs TRBV5-6 and TRBJ2-5; TRBD1 or TRBD2 may be the D gene (5 bases each). The CDR3 consists of 14 residues. CDR1 and CDR2 (germline): SGHDT, YYEEEE. The V end lost 3 bases, the J end lost 3 bases, and 12 bases lay between the germline ends. The CDR3, as DNA: TGTGCCAGCAGCTCCTGGGGGAGCAAAGAGACCCAGTACTTC. Its translation is CASSSWGSKETQYF. Using reference TRBV5-6 and TRBJ2-5 for the parts outside the CDR3, the full variable domain is DAGVTQSPTHLIKTRGQQVTLRCSPKSGHDTVSWYQQALGQGPQFIFQYYEEEERQRGNFPDRFSGHQFPNYSSELNVNALLLGDSALYLCASSSWGSKETQYFGPGTRLLVL.

This clonotype was seen repeatedly, ten times or more. The chain uses TRBV10-3 and TRBJ2-4, with TRBD2 identical over 8 bases. The junction had 0 bases not matched to a gene; V was cut back by 2 bases and J by 0 bases. CDR1 is ENHRY and CDR2 is SYGVKD in the germline V gene. CDR3 length: 15 residues. The DNA for the CDR3 is TGTGCCATCAGTGAGACTAGCGGAGCCAAAAACATTCAGTACTTC. Protein sequence: CAISETSGAKNIQYF.

The rearrangement links TRBV6-5 to TRBJ2-1; tentatively, D is TRBD2 (6 bases). The J call may not be correct, given that the DNA end is closer to TRBJ2-7. CDR1 MNHEY and CDR2 SVGAGI come from the germline V gene. This CDR3 is 11 amino acids long. Written as DNA, the CDR3 is TGTGCCAGCAGCCGGGAGAACGAGCAGTACTTC. This translates into CASSRENEQYF.

In its sample, this clonotype was seen a few times. V usage is TRBV4-3 and J usage is TRBJ2-1; a weak D match, TRBD1 (5 bases). Germline lookup yields CDR1 LGHNA and CDR2 YSLEER. V was pared by 0 bases and J by 5 bases, with 20 bases between. This CDR3 comprises 18 residues. CDR3 nucleotide sequence: TGCGCCAGCAGCCAAGACCCCGGTGGGGCACGAAGAAACAATGAGCAGTTCTTC. This encodes CASSQDPGGARRNNEQFF.

Only a few counts were recorded for this clonotype. This chain links TRBV7-8 with TRBJ1-1, with D possibly TRBD1 on 6 matching bases. The V end lost 1 base, the J end lost 3 bases, and 30 bases lay between the germline ends. The CDR3 spans 21 residues. The germline V gene has CDR1 SGHVS and CDR2 FQNEAQ. The chain's CDR3 is CASSLGGGLGFPHGGDTEAFF. The CDR3 DNA sequence: TGTGCCAGCAGCTTAGGAGGGGGTTTGGGGTTTCCTCACGGAGGGGACACTGAAGCTTTCTTT.

This chain joins TRBV20-1 and TRBJ1-1; the D gene is possibly TRBD1 (6 bases). Germline CDR1 is DFQATT and CDR2 is SNEGSKA (reference sequence). V lost 8 bases to trimming and J lost 4 bases, with 11 bases between them. The CDR3 spans 11 residues. The CDR3 region is CSPRGPTEAFF. The CDR3, as DNA: TGCAGTCCTCGGGGGCCCACTGAAGCTTTCTTT.

This clonotype has at least ten counts. This chain links TRBV6-1 with TRBJ2-3; D is perhaps TRBD2 (5 bases). This CDR3 comprises 14 residues. The germline CDR1 and CDR2 sequences are MNHNS and SASEGT. V gave up 7 bases and J gave up 6 bases, with 17 bases separating them. The CDR3 region is CASNEGTLGDTQYF. The CDR3 bases are TGTGCCAGCAACGAGGGTACGCTAGGGGATACGCAGTATTTT.

A few counts support this clonotype. The chain combines TRBV7-9 with TRBJ1-6, with TRBD1 matching over 7 bases. Trimming at V came to 5 bases and at J to 9 bases, leaving 10 bases not matched to a gene. The CDR3 sequence is 15 residues long. Germline V gene sequence: CDR1 SEHNR, CDR2 FQNEAQ (reference sequence). The CDR3 region has the DNA TGTGCCAGCAGCCAGCACAGGGGTCTGCGTTCACCCCTCCACTTT. Protein product: CASSQHRGLRSPLHF. Variable domain in full (rest from reference TRBV7-9 and TRBJ1-6): DTGVSQNPRHKITKRGQNVTFRCDPISEHNRLYWYRQTLGQGPEFLTYFQNEAQLEKSRLLSDRFSAERPKGSFSTLEIQRTEQGDSAMYLCASSQHRGLRSPLHFGNGTRLTVT.

This clonotype has ten or more counts. This sequence joins TRBV10-3 and TRBJ1-2; 9 positions match TRBD1. Germline loops: CDR1 ENHRY, CDR2 SYGVKD. Germline trimming cut 2 bases from V and 5 bases from J; bases unmatched to any gene: 6. There are 15 residues in the CDR3. CDR3 coding DNA: TGTGCCATCAGTGAGGGGACAGGGCTGGGGTATGGCTACACCTTC. Encoded protein: CAISEGTGLGYGYTF.

This clonotype came up a few times. The chain uses TRBV18 and TRBJ2-5; 10 bases fit TRBD2. Germline-derived CDR1 and CDR2 are KGHSH and LQKENI. There are 16 residues in the CDR3. Germline trimming cut 2 bases from V and 2 bases from J; bases unmatched to any gene: 5. In DNA form, the CDR3 reads TGTGCCAGCTCACCAACACTAGCGGGGTCTCAAGAGACCCAGTACTTC. Its protein is CASSPTLAGSQETQYF.

The chain combines TRBV5-1 with TRBJ2-5; TRBD1 might be the D (5 bases). In germline, CDR1 is SGHRS, CDR2 YFSETQ. The V end lost 0 bases, the J end lost 2 bases, and 11 bases lay between the germline ends. The CDR3 loop spans 15 amino acids. This CDR3 reads CASSLVRGEQETQYF. The CDR3 region has the DNA TGCGCCAGCAGCTTGGTTAGGGGTGAACAAGAGACCCAGTACTTC.

This chain links TRBV9 with TRBJ2-3; tentatively, D is TRBD2 (5 bases). The V gene lost 3 bases and the J gene lost 5 bases, with 19 bases spanning the gap. The germline CDR1 and CDR2 sequences are SGDLS and YYNGEE. CDR3 length equals 16 residues. The CDR3 loop reads CASSALGGLRIDTQYF. The CDR3 DNA reads TGTGCCAGCAGCGCTCTGGGCGGACTCCGTATAGATACGCAGTATTTT.

This clonotype has a handful of counts. The genes are TRBV24-1 and TRBJ2-3; TRBD2 agrees at 9 bases. Trimming removed 2 bases from V and 2 bases from J; junction bases left unmatched: 10. The germline V gene has CDR1 KGHDR and CDR2 SFDVKD. CDR3 length: 18 residues. The CDR3 nucleotides are TGTGCCACCAGTGATTCTAAAGGGTTAGCGGGGGCCACAGATACGCAGTATTTT. Protein sequence: CATSDSKGLAGATDTQYF.